This entry lists 26 T cell receptor beta chains sequenced from one sample in a study of blood T cell repertoires in COVID-19. Data came from immunoSEQ multiplex PCR; TCRdb stores just in-frame clones and leaves some out. Here the sample spans roughly 140,000 clones, about 88% being singletons. Sequencing was done on a sample of peripheral blood. All receptors come from a woman in her sixties with COVID-19, enrolled during active disease.

The chain links TRBV2 to TRBJ2-5; 8 bases are shared with TRBD1. The CDR3 sequence is 15 residues long. V shed 5 bases and J 5 bases; nucleotides not matched to a gene: 10. The germline gives CDR1 SNHLY, CDR2 FYNNEI. The DNA for the CDR3 is TGTGCCAGCAGTACCAGGACAGGGTCGTTGGAGACCCAGTACTTC. Amino acids: CASSTRTGSLETQYF.

V usage is TRBV2 and J usage is TRBJ2-1; D perhaps matches TRBD2 (6 bases). Germline CDR1 and CDR2: SNHLY and FYNNEI. V was pared by 3 bases and J by 6 bases, with 6 bases between. This CDR3 contains 12 residues. The CDR3 spells CASSDGGNEQFF. DNA for the CDR3: TGTGCCAGCAGTGACGGGGGCAATGAGCAGTTCTTC.

Ten or more counts support this clone. V gene TRBV9 combines with J gene TRBJ2-1, with D possibly TRBD2 on 6 matching bases. This CDR3 has 16 amino acids. Deletions cut 0 bases from V and 5 bases from J, with 15 bases between. CDR1 SGDLS and CDR2 YYNGEE come from the germline V gene. The CDR3: CASSVDSGLSNNEQFF. The CDR3 DNA reads as TGTGCCAGCAGCGTAGACTCAGGACTAAGTAACAATGAGCAGTTCTTC.

The chain recombines TRBV19 with TRBJ2-7, with D maybe TRBD1 (6 bases). Germline CDR1 is LNHDA and CDR2 is SQIVND (reference sequence). Trimming cost V 3 bases and J 3 bases, with 12 bases left between them. This CDR3 region has 14 residues. CDR3 sequence: CASSMGDRFYEQYF. In nucleotides, the CDR3 is TGTGCCAGTAGTATGGGCGACAGGTTCTACGAGCAGTACTTC.

The chain carries TRBV19 and TRBJ1-3; possibly TRBD1 for D (6 bases). This CDR3 has 15 residues. From germline, CDR1 is LNHDA and CDR2 SQIVND (reference sequence). Trimming took 1 base from V and 4 from J, leaving 11 bases between them. The CDR3 loop is CASSIGQGNGNTIYF. Here the CDR3 DNA reads TGTGCCAGTAGTATAGGCCAGGGGAACGGAAACACCATATATTTT.

The chain has TRBV27 and TRBJ2-2; 7 positions match TRBD1. The J segment lost 5 bases and the V segment lost 3 bases, leaving 6 bases of the junction unmatched. CDR1 is MNHEY, CDR2 SMNVEV, per germline (reference sequence). The CDR3 contains 15 residues. DNA for the CDR3: TGTGCCAGCAGTTTCCCCTCCAGGGGGACCGGGGAGCTGTTTTTT. Its protein is CASSFPSRGTGELFF.

The chain has TRBV27 and TRBJ1-6; perhaps TRBD1 as D (5 bases). Trimming stripped 8 bases from V and 10 bases from J, with 27 bases between. CDR3 size: 17 residues. Germline V gene lookup returns CDR1 MNHEY and CDR2 SMNVEV (reference sequence). This CDR3 reads CASHGAGRGLMGSPLHF. The CDR3 nucleotides are TGTGCCAGCCACGGGGCAGGGAGGGGATTAATGGGATCACCCCTCCACTTT.

The chain links TRBV4-1 to TRBJ2-1; 11 bases are a match to TRBD2. Germline V gene lookup returns CDR1 MGHRA and CDR2 YSYEKL. This CDR3 comprises 14 residues. The junction had 4 bases not matched to a gene; V was cut back by 5 bases and J by 7 bases. CDR3 residues: CASSGTSGRNEQFF. In nucleotides, the CDR3 is TGCGCCAGCAGCGGGACTAGCGGTAGGAATGAGCAGTTCTTC.

This chain joins TRBV7-2 and TRBJ1-1; D unresolved. CDR3 size: 12 residues. Trimming removed 2 bases at V and 5 bases at J, with 6 bases between. Germline-derived CDR1 and CDR2 are SGHTA and FQGNSA. The CDR3 sequence is CASSLQRTEAFF. The CDR3, as DNA: TGTGCCAGCAGCTTACAGCGGACTGAAGCTTTCTTT. Together with reference TRBV7-2 and TRBJ1-1, the CDR3 gives the full variable domain: GAGVSQSPSNKVTEKGKDVELRCDPISGHTALYWYRQSLGQGLEFLIYFQGNSAPDKSGLPSDRFSAERTGGSVSTLTIQRTQQEDSAVYLCASSLQRTEAFFGQGTRLTVV.

This clone showed up just once. The chain uses TRBV7-2 and TRBJ1-2; D perhaps matches TRBD1 (5 bases). This CDR3 has 14 residues. Germline V gene data show CDR1 as SGHTA and CDR2 as FQGNSA. V gave up 5 bases and J gave up 5 bases, with 15 bases separating them. DNA of the CDR3: TGTGCCAGCAGCCCCGGCCAGGGTTTATATGGCTACACCTTC. It encodes CASSPGQGLYGYTF.

The sample holds a few counts of this clone. This chain connects TRBV18 to TRBJ2-1; TRBD2 matches at 8 bases. This CDR3 comprises 16 residues. Germline values: CDR1 KGHSH, CDR2 LQKENI. Unmatched junction bases numbered 7, after V lost 3 bases and J lost 3 bases. The CDR3 bases are TGTGCCAGCTCACCCCAGAAGCGGGAGTACTACAATGAGCAGTTCTTC. Amino acid sequence: CASSPQKREYYNEQFF.

V and J are TRBV6-5 and TRBJ2-3; perhaps TRBD2 as D (6 bases). V was cut by 10 bases and J by 5 bases, with 16 bases left in between. CDR1 and CDR2 (germline): MNHEY, SVGAGI. The CDR3 is made up of 13 amino acids. CDR3 in amino acids: CAIGLARVDTQYF. In DNA form, the CDR3 reads TGTGCCATAGGGCTAGCGAGAGTAGATACGCAGTATTTT.

The chain links TRBV14 to TRBJ1-1, with 8 positions matching TRBD1. There are 17 residues in the CDR3. Germline CDR1 reads SGHDN; CDR2 reads FVKESK. With 4 bases clipped from V and 4 bases from J, the junction kept 14 bases outside the gene matches. The CDR3 coding sequence is TGTGCCAGCAGCCGCCCGGGACAGGCGGAAACTTCCACTGAAGCTTTCTTT. Translated, it gives CASSRPGQAETSTEAFF. The complete variable domain, with remaining parts taken from reference TRBV14 and TRBJ1-1, reads EAGVTQFPSHSVIEKGQTVTLRCDPISGHDNLYWYRRVMGKEIKFLLHFVKESKQDESGMPNNRFLAERTGGTYSTLKVQPAELEDSGVYFCASSRPGQAETSTEAFFGQGTRLTVV.

The rearrangement uses TRBV19 and TRBJ2-2; D not certain. CDR1 is LNHDA, CDR2 SQIVND, per germline (reference sequence). V was clipped by 1 base and J by 1 base, with 4 bases between them. The CDR3 covers 14 residues. Here the CDR3 reads CASSIGQNTGELFF. The CDR3 DNA is TGTGCCAGTAGTATAGGACAGAACACCGGGGAGCTGTTTTTT.

The genes are TRBV19 and TRBJ1-2; 8 positions agree with TRBD1. From germline, CDR1 is LNHDA and CDR2 SQIVND (reference sequence). V was pared by 2 bases and J by 8 bases, with 4 bases of the junction left unmatched. The CDR3 totals 13 residues. The CDR3 loop is CASSIYGQGGYTF. CDR3 DNA sequence: TGTGCCAGTAGTATATACGGACAGGGCGGCTACACCTTC.

The chain carries TRBV3-1 (or the pseudogene TRBV3-2) and TRBJ1-5; D is undetermined. This CDR3 is built from 15 residues. Germline V gene sequence: CDR1 LGHDT, CDR2 YNNKEL (reference sequence). V was clipped by 0 bases and J by 0 bases, with 6 bases between them. The CDR3 reads CASSQDATSNQPQHF. CDR3 nucleotide sequence: TGTGCCAGCAGCCAAGATGCTACTAGCAATCAGCCCCAGCATTTT.

The CDR3 protein is CASSSGTGYEQYF. The CDR3 DNA follows: TGTGCCAGCAGTTCCGGGACAGGGTACGAGCAGTACTTC. The chain has TRBV5-8 and TRBJ2-7, with 9 bases matching TRBD1. Germline V gene sequence: CDR1 SGHTS, CDR2 YDEGEE. CDR3 length equals 13 residues. The V segment lost 5 bases and the J segment 4 bases; nucleotides outside the gene matches: 4.

The V call is TRBV10-1, the J call TRBJ2-3; a possible D gene is TRBD2 (5 bases). Germline loops: CDR1 WNHNN, CDR2 SYGVQD (reference sequence). Trimming shortened V by 2 bases and J by 5 bases, and 14 bases separated the two germline ends. The CDR3 runs to 15 residues. The CDR3 loop is CASSEMSGSGDTQYF. CDR3 nucleotides: TGCGCCAGCAGTGAGATGTCGGGGTCGGGAGATACGCAGTATTTT.

V gene TRBV7-2 combines with J gene TRBJ1-2; 9 bases fit TRBD1. Germline CDR1 and CDR2: SGHTA and FQGNSA. Germline trimming cut 5 bases from V and 8 bases from J; bases unmatched to any gene: 9. This CDR3 comprises 14 residues. The chain's CDR3 is CASSASGTGLGYTF. The CDR3 nucleotides read TGTGCCAGCAGCGCCTCCGGGACAGGGCTGGGCTACACCTTC. The complete variable domain, with remaining parts taken from reference TRBV7-2 and TRBJ1-2, reads GAGVSQSPSNKVTEKGKDVELRCDPISGHTALYWYRQSLGQGLEFLIYFQGNSAPDKSGLPSDRFSAERTGGSVSTLTIQRTQQEDSAVYLCASSASGTGLGYTFGSGTRLTVV.

The chain carries TRBV6-6 and TRBJ2-7; 9 bases match TRBD2. CDR1 and CDR2 from the germline V gene are MNHNY and SVGAGI (reference sequence). The CDR3 totals 15 residues. The V gene end was trimmed by 5 bases and the J gene end by 0 bases; junction bases not matched to a gene: 5. In DNA form, the CDR3 reads TGTGCCAGCAGTCTGACTAGCGGTATCTCCTACGAGCAGTACTTC. The encoded protein is CASSLTSGISYEQYF.

The chain is built from TRBV27 and TRBJ1-2, with 7 bases identical to TRBD1. The ends lost 6 bases at V and 4 bases at J; junction bases unmatched: 8. CDR1 and CDR2 (germline): MNHEY, SMNVEV (reference sequence). This CDR3 has 14 amino acids. The CDR3 sequence is CASSKQGKGYGYTF. For the CDR3, the DNA is TGTGCCAGCAGCAAACAGGGGAAGGGCTATGGCTACACCTTC.

This chain links TRBV9 with TRBJ1-1; 9 nucleotides align to TRBD1. The germline CDR1 and CDR2 sequences are SGDLS and YYNGEE. The V gene end was trimmed by 2 bases and the J gene end by 8 bases; junction bases not matched to a gene: 10. The CDR3 has 15 amino acids. CDR3 loop: CASSVTGGPWEEAFF. DNA of the CDR3: TGTGCCAGCAGCGTGACAGGGGGACCGTGGGAAGAAGCTTTCTTT.

The V call is TRBV27, the J call TRBJ1-1, with TRBD1 matching over 7 bases. Germline assignment: CDR1 MNHEY and CDR2 SMNVEV (reference sequence). V was clipped by 6 bases and J by 7 bases; unmatched bases: 8. CDR3 size: 13 residues. CDR3 in amino acids: CASRPGQDIEAFF. The CDR3 coding sequence is TGTGCCAGCAGACCCGGACAGGACATTGAAGCTTTCTTT.

The chain employs TRBV5-4 and TRBJ2-7; 10 bases fit TRBD2. CDR1 is SGHNT, CDR2 YYREEE, per germline (reference sequence). V dropped 0 bases and J dropped 2; count of bases not matched to a gene: 5. The CDR3 covers 16 residues. CDR3 nucleotide sequence: TGTGCCAGCAGCTTGGCCAGCGGGGGGGTGGCCTACGAGCAGTACTTC. Residues: CASSLASGGVAYEQYF.

There are a few counts of this clone. The chain is built from TRBV12-3 or TRBV12-4 and TRBJ1-1, with D tentatively TRBD1 (6 bases). The CDR3 spans 13 residues. Trimming stripped 6 bases from V and 8 bases from J, with 16 bases between. The CDR3 nucleotides are TGTGCCAGCAGCCAGGGGCCACATAGGGAAGCTTTCTTT. Its translation: CASSQGPHREAFF.

The CDR3 DNA sequence: TGTGCCAGCAGCTTAGATCAAGGACAGTTCTATGGCTACACCTTC. This encodes CASSLDQGQFYGYTF. The chain couples TRBV7-9 to TRBJ1-2; tentatively, D is TRBD1 (6 bases). The length of the CDR3 is 15 residues. CDR1 and CDR2 from the germline V gene are SEHNR and FQNEAQ (reference sequence). Trimming stripped 1 base from V and 4 bases from J, with 13 bases between.